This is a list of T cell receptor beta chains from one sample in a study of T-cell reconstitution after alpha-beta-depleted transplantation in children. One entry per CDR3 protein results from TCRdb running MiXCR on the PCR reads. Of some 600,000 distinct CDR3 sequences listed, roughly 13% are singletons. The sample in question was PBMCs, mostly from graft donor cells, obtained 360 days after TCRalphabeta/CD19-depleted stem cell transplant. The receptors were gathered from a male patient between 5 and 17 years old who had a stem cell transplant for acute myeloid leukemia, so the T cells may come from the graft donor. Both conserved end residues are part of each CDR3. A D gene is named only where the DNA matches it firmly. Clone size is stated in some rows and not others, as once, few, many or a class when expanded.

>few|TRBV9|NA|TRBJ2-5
CASSVDIGPQETQYF
TGTGCCAGCAGCGTAGATATTGGACCACAAGAGACCCAGTACTTC
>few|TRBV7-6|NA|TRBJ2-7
CASSLGNVEQYF
TGTGCCAGCAGCTTAGGGAACGTGGAGCAGTACTTC
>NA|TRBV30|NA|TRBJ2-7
CAWSKWPYYEQYF
TGTGCCTGGAGTAAGTGGCCGTACTACGAGCAGTACTTC
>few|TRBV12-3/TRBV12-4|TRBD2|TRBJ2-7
CASSPSGRRSSYEQYF
TGTGCCAGCAGTCCTAGCGGACGGAGGAGCTCCTACGAGCAGTACTTC
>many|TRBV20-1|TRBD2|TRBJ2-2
CSARSGGLAGTGELFF
TGCAGTGCTAGATCGGGCGGACTAGCGGGGACCGGGGAGCTGTTTTTT
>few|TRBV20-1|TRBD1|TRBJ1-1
CSARGTAGGTEAFF
TGCAGTGCTAGAGGTACTGCAGGGGGCACTGAAGCTTTCTTT
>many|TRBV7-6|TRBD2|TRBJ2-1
CASSQGSLAGEHSYNEQFF
TGTGCCAGCAGCCAGGGATCGCTAGCGGGAGAGCATTCCTACAATGAGCAGTTCTTC
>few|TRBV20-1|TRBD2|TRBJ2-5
CSAVDGGTGGETQYF
TGCAGTGCGGTAGACGGCGGGACCGGGGGGGAGACCCAGTACTTC
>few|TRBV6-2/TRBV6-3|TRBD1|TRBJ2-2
CASSHRGIGELFF
TGTGCCAGCAGTCACAGGGGAATCGGGGAGCTGTTTTTT
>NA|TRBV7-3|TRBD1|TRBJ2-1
CASSQDRASDEQFF
TGTGCCAGCAGCCAGGACAGGGCTTCGGATGAGCAGTTCTTC
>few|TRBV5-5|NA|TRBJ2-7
CASSGWGAGETYEQYF
TGTGCCAGCAGCGGTTGGGGGGCGGGGGAAACCTACGAGCAGTACTTC
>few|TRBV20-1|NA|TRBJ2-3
CSASRNYRDTQYF
TGCAGTGCTAGCCGAAATTACAGAGATACGCAGTATTTT
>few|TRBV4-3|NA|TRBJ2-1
CASSLSRLRSYNEQFF
TGCGCCAGCAGCCTTTCGCGCCTCCGCTCCTACAATGAGCAGTTCTTC
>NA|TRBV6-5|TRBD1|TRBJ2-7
CASSYHRGIPYEQYF
TGTGCCAGCAGTTACCACAGGGGTATCCCCTACGAGCAGTACTTC
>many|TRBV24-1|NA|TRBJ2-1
CATSDSTRVNNEQFF
TGTGCCACCAGTGATAGCACTAGAGTTAACAATGAGCAGTTCTTC
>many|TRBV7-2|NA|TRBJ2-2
CASSPTHTGELFF
TGTGCCAGCAGCCCTACCCACACCGGGGAGCTGTTTTTT
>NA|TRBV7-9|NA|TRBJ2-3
CASSTLGLDTQYF
TGTGCCAGCAGCACTCTGGGCCTAGATACGCAGTATTTT
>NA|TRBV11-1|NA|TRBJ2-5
CASRPGQADLEGQETQYF
TGTGCCAGCAGGCCGGGACAAGCGGATTTGGAGGGCCAAGAGACCCAGTACTTC
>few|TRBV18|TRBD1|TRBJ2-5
CASSPSGQQETQYF
TGTGCCAGCTCACCCTCGGGACAGCAAGAGACCCAGTACTTC
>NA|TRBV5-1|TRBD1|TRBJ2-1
CASSVQGAASYNEQFF
TGCGCCAGCAGCGTACAGGGGGCGGCCTCCTACAATGAGCAGTTCTTC
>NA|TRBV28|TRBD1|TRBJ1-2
CASSPQGQNYGYTF
TGTGCCAGCAGTCCCCAGGGACAGAACTATGGCTACACCTTC
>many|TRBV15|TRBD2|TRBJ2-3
CATSGRLAGVGDTQYF
TGTGCCACCAGCGGGAGACTAGCGGGAGTGGGAGATACGCAGTATTTT
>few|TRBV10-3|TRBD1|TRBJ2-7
CAIRGDRVRSYEQYF
TGTGCCATCAGGGGGGACAGGGTCCGTTCCTACGAGCAGTACTTC